This TCR beta chain comes out of a study of prognosis after radiotherapy for stage I lung cancer. Across the whole study: Patients received 3 to 5 SBRT fractions with a biologically effective dose of at least 100 Gy.

Disease was node-negative on CT and PET/CT in all patients; none had prior chemotherapy, radiotherapy or other malignancies. Sample collection consisted of roughly 5.9 milliliters of peripheral blood drawn at each of two time points. Overall study results and limits: Unique TCR clone counts were lower following stereotactic body radiation therapy (median roughly 10,000 versus 7,000).

This clonotype was picked up many times. Its target is unknown. From genomic DNA, TCR beta CDR3 was amplified by two-round multiplex PCR. Specific primers for each TRBV and TRBJ gene were what first-round PCR used. TCRdb re-called the multiplex PCR reads with MiXCR, one entry per CDR3 protein. The table shows some 60,000 distinct CDR3 sequences, with approximately 25% occurring only once. The CDR3 spans 13 residues. In germline, CDR1 is LNHDA, CDR2 SQIVND (reference sequence). Trimming removed 5 bases at V and 3 bases at J, with 9 bases between. The chain is built from TRBV19 and TRBJ2-3; no clear D gene. The sample here was PBMCs, taken before or after stereotactic body radiation therapy (not recorded which). This TCR was sampled from a donor aged 50 or older with non-small cell lung cancer. The chain's CDR3 is CASSPLQTDTQYF. For the CDR3, the DNA is TGTGCCAGTAGTCCCCTTCAAACAGATACGCAGTATTTT.